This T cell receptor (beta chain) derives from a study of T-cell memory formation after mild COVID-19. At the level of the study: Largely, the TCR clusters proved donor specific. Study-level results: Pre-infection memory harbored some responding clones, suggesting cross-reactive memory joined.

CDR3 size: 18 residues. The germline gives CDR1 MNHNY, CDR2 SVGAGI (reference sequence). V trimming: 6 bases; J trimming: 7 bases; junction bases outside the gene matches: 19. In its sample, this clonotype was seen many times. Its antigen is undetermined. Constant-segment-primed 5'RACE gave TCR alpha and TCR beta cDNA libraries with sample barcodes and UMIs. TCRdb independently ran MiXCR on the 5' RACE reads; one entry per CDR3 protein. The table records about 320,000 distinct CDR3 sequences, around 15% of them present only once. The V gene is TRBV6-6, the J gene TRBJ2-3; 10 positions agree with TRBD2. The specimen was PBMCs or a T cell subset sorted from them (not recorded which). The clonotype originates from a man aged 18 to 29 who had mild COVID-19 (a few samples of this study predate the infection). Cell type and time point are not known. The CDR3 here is CASSYRITSGGALNTQYF. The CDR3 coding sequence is TGTGCCAGCAGCTACAGAATTACCAGCGGGGGGGCGTTAAATACGCAGTATTTT.